The clone carrying this TCR beta chain was observed a handful of times. The identical CDR3 is also encoded by other nucleotide sequences in the sample. Only in-frame clones appear in the TCRdb table, and some are missing; sequencing was by immunoSEQ multiplex PCR. The data contain about 30,000 clones, 80% to 90% of them singletons. The source of the sample is a study of blood T cell repertoires in COVID-19. V lost 11 bases to trimming and J lost 2 bases; unmatched junction nucleotides: 5. Germline loops: CDR1 MDHEN, CDR2 SYDVKM. This CDR3 region has 13 residues. The chain has TRBV28 and TRBJ2-5; 10 nucleotides align to TRBD2. This receptor was obtained from a human donor in a cohort sampled during active COVID-19. The sample consisted of peripheral blood. The CDR3 sequence is CASKRGGQETQYF. CDR3 bases: TGTGCCTCCAAGCGGGGGGGTCAAGAGACCCAGTACTTC.